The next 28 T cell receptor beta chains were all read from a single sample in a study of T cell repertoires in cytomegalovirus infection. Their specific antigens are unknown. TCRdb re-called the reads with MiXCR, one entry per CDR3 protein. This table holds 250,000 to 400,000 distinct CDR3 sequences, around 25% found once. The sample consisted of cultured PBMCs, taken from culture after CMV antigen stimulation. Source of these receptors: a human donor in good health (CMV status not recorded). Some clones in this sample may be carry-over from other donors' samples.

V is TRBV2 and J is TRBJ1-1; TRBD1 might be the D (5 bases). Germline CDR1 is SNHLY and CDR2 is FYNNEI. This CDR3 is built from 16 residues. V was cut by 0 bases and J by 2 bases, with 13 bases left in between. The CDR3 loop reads CASSEAQEVPNTEAFF. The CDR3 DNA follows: TGTGCCAGCAGTGAAGCACAGGAGGTACCAAACACTGAAGCTTTCTTT.

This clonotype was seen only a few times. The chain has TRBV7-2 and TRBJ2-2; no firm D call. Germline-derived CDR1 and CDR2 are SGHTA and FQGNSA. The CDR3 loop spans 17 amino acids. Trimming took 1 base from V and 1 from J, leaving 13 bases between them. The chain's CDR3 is CASSLVPVNRNTGELFF. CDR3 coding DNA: TGTGCCAGCAGCTTAGTTCCCGTTAATAGGAACACCGGGGAGCTGTTTTTT.

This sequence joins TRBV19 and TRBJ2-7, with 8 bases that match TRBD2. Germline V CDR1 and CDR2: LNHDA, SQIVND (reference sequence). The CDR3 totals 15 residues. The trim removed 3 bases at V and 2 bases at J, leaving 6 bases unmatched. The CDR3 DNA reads TGTGCCAGTAGTATTAGGCGGGAGGACGCCTACGAGCAGTACTTC. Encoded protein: CASSIRREDAYEQYF.

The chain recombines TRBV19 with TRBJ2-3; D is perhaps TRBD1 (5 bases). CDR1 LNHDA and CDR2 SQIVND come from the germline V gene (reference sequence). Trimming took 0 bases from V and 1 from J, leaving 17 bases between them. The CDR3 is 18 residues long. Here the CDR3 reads CASSIDRPLGPGTDTQYF. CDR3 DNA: TGTGCCAGTAGTATAGATCGTCCTTTGGGGCCCGGCACAGATACGCAGTATTTT.

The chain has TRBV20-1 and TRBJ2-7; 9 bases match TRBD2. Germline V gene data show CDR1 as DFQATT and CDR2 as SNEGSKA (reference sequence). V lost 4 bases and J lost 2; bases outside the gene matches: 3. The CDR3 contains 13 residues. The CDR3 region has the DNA TGCAGTGCTACCAGCGGGAGGACCTACGAGCAGTACTTC. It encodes CSATSGRTYEQYF.

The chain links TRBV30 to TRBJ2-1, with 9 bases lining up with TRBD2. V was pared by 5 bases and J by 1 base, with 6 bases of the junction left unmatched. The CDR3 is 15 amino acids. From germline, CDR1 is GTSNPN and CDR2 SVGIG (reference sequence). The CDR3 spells CAWAGGTASYNEQFF. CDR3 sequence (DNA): TGTGCCTGGGCGGGGGGGACTGCGTCCTACAATGAGCAGTTCTTC.

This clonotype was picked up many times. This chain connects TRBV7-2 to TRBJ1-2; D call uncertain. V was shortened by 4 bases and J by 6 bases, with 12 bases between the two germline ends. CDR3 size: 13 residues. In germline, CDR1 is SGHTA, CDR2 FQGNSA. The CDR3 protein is CASSSQGIDGYTF. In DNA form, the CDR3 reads TGTGCCAGCAGCTCCCAAGGGATTGATGGCTACACCTTC.

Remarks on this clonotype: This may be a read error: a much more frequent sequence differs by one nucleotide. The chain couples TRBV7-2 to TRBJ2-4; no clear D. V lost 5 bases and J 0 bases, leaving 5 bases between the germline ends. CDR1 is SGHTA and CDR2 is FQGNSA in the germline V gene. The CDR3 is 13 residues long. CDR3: CTSSPLAKNIQYF. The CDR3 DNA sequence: TGTACCAGCAGCCCTTTAGCCAAAAACATTCAGTACTTC.

The CDR3 nucleotides are TGTGCCAGCAGTTTTACAGGGGCCCGCAATTCACCCCTCCACTTT. Translation: CASSFTGARNSPLHF. V and J are TRBV12-3 or TRBV12-4 and TRBJ1-6; 7 bases are shared with TRBD1. The length of the CDR3 is 15 residues. V was pared by 3 bases and J by 7 bases, with 6 bases of the junction left unmatched.

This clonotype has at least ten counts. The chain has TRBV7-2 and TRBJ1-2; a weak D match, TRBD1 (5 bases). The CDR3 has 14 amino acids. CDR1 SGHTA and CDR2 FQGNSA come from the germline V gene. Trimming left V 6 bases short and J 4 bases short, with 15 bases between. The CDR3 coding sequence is TGTGCCAGCAGTTACCGAGACAGCCTCTATGGCTACACCTTC. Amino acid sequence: CASSYRDSLYGYTF. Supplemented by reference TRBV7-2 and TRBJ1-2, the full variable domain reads GAGVSQSPSNKVTEKGKDVELRCDPISGHTALYWYRQSLGQGLEFLIYFQGNSAPDKSGLPSDRFSAERTGGSVSTLTIQRTQQEDSAVYLCASSYRDSLYGYTFGSGTRLTVV.

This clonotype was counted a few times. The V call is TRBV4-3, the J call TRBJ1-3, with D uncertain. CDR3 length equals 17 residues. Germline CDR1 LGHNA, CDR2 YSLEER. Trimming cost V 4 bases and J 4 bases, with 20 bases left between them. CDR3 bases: TGCGCCAGCAGCCTCGAGTACGACCCGTCTAAAGGAAACACCATATATTTT. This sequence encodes CASSLEYDPSKGNTIYF.

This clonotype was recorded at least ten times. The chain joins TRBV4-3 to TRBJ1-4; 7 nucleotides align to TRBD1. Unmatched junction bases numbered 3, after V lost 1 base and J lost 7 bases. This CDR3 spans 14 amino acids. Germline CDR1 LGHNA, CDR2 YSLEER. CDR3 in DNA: TGCGCCAGCAGCCAAGGACAGGGAGGTGAAAAACTGTTTTTT. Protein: CASSQGQGGEKLFF.

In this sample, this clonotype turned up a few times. The CDR3 loop reads CASSLFGGSPNYGYTF. Written as DNA, the CDR3 is TGTGCCAGCAGTTTATTTGGTGGGTCTCCTAACTATGGCTACACCTTC. V and J are TRBV27 and TRBJ1-2; D gene ambiguous. The CDR3 runs to 16 residues. The V gene lost 1 base and the J gene lost 0 bases, with 12 bases spanning the gap. Per germline, CDR1 MNHEY and CDR2 SMNVEV (reference sequence).

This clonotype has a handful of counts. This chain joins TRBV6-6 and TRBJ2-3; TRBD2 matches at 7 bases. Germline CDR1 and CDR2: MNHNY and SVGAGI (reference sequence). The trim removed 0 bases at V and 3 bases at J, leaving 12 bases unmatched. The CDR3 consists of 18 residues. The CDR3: CASSYSGRGGSVTDTQYF. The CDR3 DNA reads TGTGCCAGCAGTTACTCCGGCCGGGGAGGGAGTGTGACAGATACGCAGTATTTT.

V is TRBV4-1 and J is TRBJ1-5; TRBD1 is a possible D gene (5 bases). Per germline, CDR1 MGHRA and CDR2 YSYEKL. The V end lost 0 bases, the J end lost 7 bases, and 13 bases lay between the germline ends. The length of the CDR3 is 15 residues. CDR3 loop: CASSQDGQGVQPQHF. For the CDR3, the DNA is TGCGCCAGCAGCCAAGATGGCCAGGGAGTACAGCCCCAGCATTTT.

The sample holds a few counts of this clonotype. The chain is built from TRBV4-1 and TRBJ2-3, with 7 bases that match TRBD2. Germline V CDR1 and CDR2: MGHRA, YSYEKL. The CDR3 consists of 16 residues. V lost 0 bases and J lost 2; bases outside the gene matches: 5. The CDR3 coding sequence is TGCGCCAGCAGCCAAGAGAGTCTAGCGGACACAGATACGCAGTATTTT. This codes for CASSQESLADTDTQYF.

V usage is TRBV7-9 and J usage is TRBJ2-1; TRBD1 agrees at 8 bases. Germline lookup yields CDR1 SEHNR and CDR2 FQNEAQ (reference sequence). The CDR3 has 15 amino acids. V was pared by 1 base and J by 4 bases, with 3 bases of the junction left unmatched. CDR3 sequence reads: CASSLGTGKYNEQFF. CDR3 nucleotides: TGTGCCAGCAGCTTAGGGACAGGGAAGTACAATGAGCAGTTCTTC.

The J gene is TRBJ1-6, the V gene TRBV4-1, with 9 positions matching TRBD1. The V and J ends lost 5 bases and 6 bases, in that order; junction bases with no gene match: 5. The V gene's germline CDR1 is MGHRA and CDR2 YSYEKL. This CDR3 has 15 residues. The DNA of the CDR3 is TGCGCCAGCAGCTTTCCGGGACAGGGTAATTCACCCCTCCACTTT. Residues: CASSFPGQGNSPLHF.

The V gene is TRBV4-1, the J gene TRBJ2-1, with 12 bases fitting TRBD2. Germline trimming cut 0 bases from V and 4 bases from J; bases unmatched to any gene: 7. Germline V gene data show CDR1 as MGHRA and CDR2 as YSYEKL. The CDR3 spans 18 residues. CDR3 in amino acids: CASSQDVTSGSSYNEQFF. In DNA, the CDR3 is TGCGCCAGCAGCCAAGATGTGACTAGCGGGAGCTCATACAATGAGCAGTTCTTC.

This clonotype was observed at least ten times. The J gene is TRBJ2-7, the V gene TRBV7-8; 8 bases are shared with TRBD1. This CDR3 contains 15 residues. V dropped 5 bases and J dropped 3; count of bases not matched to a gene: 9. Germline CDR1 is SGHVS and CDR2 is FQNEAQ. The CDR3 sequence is CASSQSRGPVYEQYF. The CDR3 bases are TGTGCCAGCAGCCAATCCAGGGGGCCGGTCTACGAGCAGTACTTC.

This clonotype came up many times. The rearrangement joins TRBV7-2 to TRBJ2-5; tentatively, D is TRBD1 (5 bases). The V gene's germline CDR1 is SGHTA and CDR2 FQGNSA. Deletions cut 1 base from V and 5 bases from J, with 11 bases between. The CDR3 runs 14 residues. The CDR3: CASSLDPGLETQYF. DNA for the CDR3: TGTGCCAGCAGCTTAGATCCAGGGTTGGAGACCCAGTACTTC.

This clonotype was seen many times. In DNA form, the CDR3 reads TGTGCCAGCAGCTCCCGGGGGAAGGCCGGGGAGCTGTTTTTT. This translates into CASSSRGKAGELFF. This sequence joins TRBV7-2 and TRBJ2-2; perhaps TRBD2 as D (6 bases). Trimming stripped 4 bases from V and 6 bases from J, with 12 bases between. The CDR3 length is 14 residues. CDR1 is SGHTA and CDR2 is FQGNSA in the germline V gene.

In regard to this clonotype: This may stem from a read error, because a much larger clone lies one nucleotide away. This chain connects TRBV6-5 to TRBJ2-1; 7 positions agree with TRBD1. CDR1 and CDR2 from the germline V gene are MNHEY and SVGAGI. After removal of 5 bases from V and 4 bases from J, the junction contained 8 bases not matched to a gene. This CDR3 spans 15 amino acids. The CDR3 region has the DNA TGTGCCAGCAGTGGAAGGGGGCTGTGGTACAATGAGCAGTTCTTC. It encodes CASSGRGLWYNEQFF.

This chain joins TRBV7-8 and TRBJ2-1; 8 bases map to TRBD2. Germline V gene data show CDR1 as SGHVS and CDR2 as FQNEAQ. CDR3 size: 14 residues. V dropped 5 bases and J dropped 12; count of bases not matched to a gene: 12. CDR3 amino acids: CASSPQAGDSGQFF. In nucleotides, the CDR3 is TGTGCCAGCAGCCCACAAGCGGGAGATAGCGGGCAGTTCTTC.

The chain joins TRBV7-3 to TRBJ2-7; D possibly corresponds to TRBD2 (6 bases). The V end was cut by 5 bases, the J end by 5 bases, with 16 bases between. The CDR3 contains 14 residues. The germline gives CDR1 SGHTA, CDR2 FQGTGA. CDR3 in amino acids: CASSLSWGVDEQYF. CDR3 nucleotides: TGTGCCAGCAGCCTCTCCTGGGGGGTGGACGAGCAGTACTTC.

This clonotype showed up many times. CDR3 protein: CASSRGTDTQYF. The DNA for the CDR3 is TGTGCCAGCAGCCGGGGCACAGATACGCAGTATTTT. The chain uses TRBV27 and TRBJ2-3; D is unclear. V lost 6 bases to trimming and J lost 1 base, with 5 bases between them. The length of the CDR3 is 12 residues. Germline V gene lookup returns CDR1 MNHEY and CDR2 SMNVEV (reference sequence).

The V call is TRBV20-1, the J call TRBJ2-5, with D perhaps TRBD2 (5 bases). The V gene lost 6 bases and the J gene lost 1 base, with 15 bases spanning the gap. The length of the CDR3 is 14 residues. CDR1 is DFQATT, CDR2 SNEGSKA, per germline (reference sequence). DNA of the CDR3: TGCAGTGCGAGGCTCGGACTCGCCCAAGAGACCCAGTACTTC. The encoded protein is CSARLGLAQETQYF.

The DNA of the CDR3 is TGTGCCAGCAGCGTCCAGACTAGCGGCACAGATACGCAGTATTTT. As protein: CASSVQTSGTDTQYF. This chain uses TRBV7-2 with TRBJ2-3; 8 bases match TRBD2. This CDR3 is 15 amino acids long. Unmatched junction bases numbered 5, after V lost 5 bases and J lost 1 base. CDR1 is SGHTA, CDR2 FQGNSA, per germline. Full variable domain (outside the CDR3, taken from reference TRBV7-2 and TRBJ2-3): GAGVSQSPSNKVTEKGKDVELRCDPISGHTALYWYRQSLGQGLEFLIYFQGNSAPDKSGLPSDRFSAERTGGSVSTLTIQRTQQEDSAVYLCASSVQTSGTDTQYFGPGTRLTVL.